Included here is one T cell receptor (beta chain) sequence, with context. These data originate in a study of blood T cell repertoires in COVID-19. Study-wide background: Italy, Spain and the United States were the sources of the convalescent and acute COVID-19 samples.

Assignments of participants to cohorts depended upon their own reported clinical history. Only in-frame clones appear in the TCRdb table, and some are missing; sequencing was by immunoSEQ multiplex PCR. In the table there are hundreds of thousands of clones, 88% of which are singletons. V was trimmed by 4 bases and J by 6 bases, leaving 16 bases between them. Germline loops: CDR1 SGDLS, CDR2 YYNGEE. CDR3 length: 14 amino acids. The sample was PBMCs or T cells enriched from blood (not recorded which). This chain connects TRBV9 to TRBJ1-1, with a weak D call TRBD1 (6 bases). The receptor comes from a woman between 40 and 55 years old with acute COVID-19. The CDR3 coding sequence is TGTGCCAGCAGCCCCTATGTACAGGGCCCTGAAGCTTTCTTT. It is translated as CASSPYVQGPEAFF.